This T cell receptor beta chain was identified during a study of cytomegalovirus exposure and HLA in healthy donors. Comment on this clone: No antigen is known for it.

The CDR3 consists of 14 residues. Germline V gene lookup returns CDR1 SGHDT and CDR2 YYEEEE. After removal of 1 base from V and 2 bases from J, the junction contained 2 bases not matched to a gene. Study conclusions and caveats: Three CMV-associated chains were confirmed in vitro to be specific for CMV antigens.

The PCR employed 60 Vbeta primers together with 13 Jbeta primers. Sequenced by immunoSEQ multiplex PCR; TCRdb stores in-frame clones only, minus some. The sample holds roughly 120,000 clones, roughly 70% seen once. The source is a man between 35 and 55 years old in good health and CMV-seropositive. V and J are TRBV5-6 and TRBJ2-7; TRBD1 aligns across 8 bases. The material sequenced was PBMCs. CDR3 in DNA: TGTGCCAGCAGCTTGCAGGGGGCCACCTACGAGCAGTACTTC. Translation gives CASSLQGATYEQYF.